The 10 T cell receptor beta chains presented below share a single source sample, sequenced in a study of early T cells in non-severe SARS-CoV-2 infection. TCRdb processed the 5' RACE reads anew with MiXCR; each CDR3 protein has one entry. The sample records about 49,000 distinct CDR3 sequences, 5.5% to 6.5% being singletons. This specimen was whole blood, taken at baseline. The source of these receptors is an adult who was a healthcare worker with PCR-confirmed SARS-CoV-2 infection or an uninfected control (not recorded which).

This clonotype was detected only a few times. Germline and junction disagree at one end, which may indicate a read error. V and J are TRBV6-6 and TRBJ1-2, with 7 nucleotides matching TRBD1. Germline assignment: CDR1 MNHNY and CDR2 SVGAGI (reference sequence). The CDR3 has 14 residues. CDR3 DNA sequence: TGTGCCAGCAGTTACTCGACGACAGGGCCCTCCGACGCCTTC. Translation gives CASSYSTTGPSDAF.

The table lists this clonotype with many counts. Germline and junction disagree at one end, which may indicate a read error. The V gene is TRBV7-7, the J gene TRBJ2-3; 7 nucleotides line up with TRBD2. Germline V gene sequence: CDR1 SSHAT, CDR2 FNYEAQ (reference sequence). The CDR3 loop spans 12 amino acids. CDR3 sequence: CASSRGDDTQYF. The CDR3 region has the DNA TGTGCTAGCAGCCGGGGGGACGATACGCAGTATTTT.

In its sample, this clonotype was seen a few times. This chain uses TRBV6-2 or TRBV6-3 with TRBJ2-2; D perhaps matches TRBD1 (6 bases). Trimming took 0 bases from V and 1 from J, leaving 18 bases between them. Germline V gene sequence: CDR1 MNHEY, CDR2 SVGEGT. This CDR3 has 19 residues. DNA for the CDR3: TGTGCCAGCAGTTACTCGAGTGGACAGAGATCTTTGAACACCGGGGAGCTGTTTTTT. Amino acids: CASSYSSGQRSLNTGELFF.

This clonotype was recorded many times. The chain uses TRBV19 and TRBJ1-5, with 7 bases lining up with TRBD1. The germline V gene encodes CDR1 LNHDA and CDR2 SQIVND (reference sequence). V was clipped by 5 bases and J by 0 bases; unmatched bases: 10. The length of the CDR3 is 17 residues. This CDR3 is CASSPRQGLYSNQPQHF. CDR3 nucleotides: TGTGCCAGTAGTCCCCGACAGGGACTATATAGCAATCAGCCCCAGCATTTT.

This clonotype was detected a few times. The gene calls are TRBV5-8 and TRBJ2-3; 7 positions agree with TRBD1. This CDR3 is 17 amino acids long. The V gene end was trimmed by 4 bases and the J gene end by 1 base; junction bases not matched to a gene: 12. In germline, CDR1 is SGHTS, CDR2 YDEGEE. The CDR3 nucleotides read TGTGCCAGCAGCCAGCGAGGGGGACAGATCCGCACAGATACGCAGTATTTT. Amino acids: CASSQRGGQIRTDTQYF. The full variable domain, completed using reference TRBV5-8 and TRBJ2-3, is EAGVTQSPTHLIKTRGQQATLRCSPISGHTSVYWYQQALGLGLQFLLWYDEGEERNRGNFPPRFSGRQFPNYSSELNVNALELEDSALYLCASSQRGGQIRTDTQYFGPGTRLTVL.

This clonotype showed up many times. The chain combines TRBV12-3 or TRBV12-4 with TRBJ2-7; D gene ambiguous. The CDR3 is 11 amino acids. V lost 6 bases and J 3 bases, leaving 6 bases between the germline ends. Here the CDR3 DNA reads TGTGCCAGCAGACGTGACTACGAGCAGTACTTC. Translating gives CASRRDYEQYF.

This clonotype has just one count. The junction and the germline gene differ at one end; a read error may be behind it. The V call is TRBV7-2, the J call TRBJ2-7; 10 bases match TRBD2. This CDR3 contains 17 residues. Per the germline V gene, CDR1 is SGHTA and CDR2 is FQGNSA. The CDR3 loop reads CASSLLSGGFGSYEQHF. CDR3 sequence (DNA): TGTGCCAGCAGCTTACTTAGCGGGGGGTTCGGCTCCTACGAGCAGCACTTC.

DNA of the CDR3: TGCGCCAGCAGCCAAGAATTAGCGGGGCCCCAGTACTTC. Amino acid sequence: CASSQELAGPQYF. This chain joins TRBV4-3 and TRBJ2-5; TRBD2 aligns across 8 bases. Losses at the gene ends were 0 bases for V and 9 bases for J; bases not matched to a gene: 3. Germline-derived CDR1 and CDR2 are LGHNA and YSLEER. This CDR3 is built from 13 residues.

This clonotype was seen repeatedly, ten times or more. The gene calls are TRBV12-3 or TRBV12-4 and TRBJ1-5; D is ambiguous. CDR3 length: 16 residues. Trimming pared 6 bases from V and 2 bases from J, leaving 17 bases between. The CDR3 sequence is CASSTAGGSGNQPQHF. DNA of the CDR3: TGTGCCAGCAGCACAGCCGGAGGGTCCGGCAATCAGCCCCAGCATTTT.

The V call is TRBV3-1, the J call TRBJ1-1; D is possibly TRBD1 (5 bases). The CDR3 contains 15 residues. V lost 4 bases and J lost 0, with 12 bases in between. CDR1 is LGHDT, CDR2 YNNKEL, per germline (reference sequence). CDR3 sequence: CASSLRAGMNTEAFF. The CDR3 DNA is TGTGCCAGCAGCCTCAGGGCGGGAATGAACACTGAAGCTTTCTTT. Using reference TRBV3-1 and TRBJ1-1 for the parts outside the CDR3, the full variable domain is DTAVSQTPKYLVTQMGNDKSIKCEQNLGHDTMYWYKQDSKKFLKIMFSYNNKELIINETVPNRFSPKSPDKAHLNLHINSLELGDSAVYFCASSLRAGMNTEAFFGQGTRLTVV.